The clone carrying this T cell receptor (beta chain) was found many times. This table comes from immunoSEQ multiplex PCR, and its TCRdb copy is limited to in-frame clones, with some not included. Observed are over 30,000 clones, no singletons, with the top ten taking 1% to 1.5%. These data belong to a study of T cells after posttransplantation cyclophosphamide. CDR1 is SGHNT and CDR2 is YYREEE in the germline V gene (reference sequence). This CDR3 has 14 residues. V lost 3 bases and J lost 4, with 11 bases in between. This sequence originates from a girl under 18 in good health, CMV-negative, and a related stem cell transplant donor. The specimen sequenced was PBMCs. The V gene is TRBV5-4, the J gene TRBJ1-5; TRBD1 might be the D (6 bases). The CDR3 spells CASSSRGGNQPQHF. CDR3 nucleotide sequence: TGTGCCAGCAGCTCCCGAGGGGGAAATCAGCCCCAGCATTTT.